This TCR beta chain was sequenced for a study of T cell responses to AZD1222 COVID-19 vaccine. Study-wide background: Second doses that came at about 4 or about 12 weeks were put together.

Whole-study results and caveats: Unmutated variant regions are reportedly targeted by nearly half of spike-specific TCRs.

Assay used: immunoSEQ multiplex PCR; TCRdb lists only in-frame clones, some missing. The profile covers under 140,000 clones, with 88% appearing a single time and 1.6% taken by the ten largest. CDR3 size: 15 residues. The germline V gene encodes CDR1 MNHEY and CDR2 SMNVEV (reference sequence). V was pared by 1 base and J by 2 bases, with 6 bases between. In its sample, this clone was seen a few times. The antigen is not known. The sequencing here drew on peripheral blood, taken on day 0 of AZD1222 vaccination. The chain recombines TRBV27 with TRBJ1-6; no definite D call. The sequence was obtained from an adult in good health. CDR3 nucleotide sequence: TGTGCCAGCAGTTTATTAGGGACCTATAATTCACCCCTCCACTTT. This codes for CASSLLGTYNSPLHF.